The 26 T cell receptor beta chains below come from one sample, sequenced in a study of blood T cell repertoires in COVID-19. Some clones are missing from TCRdb's copy, which holds only in-frame ones; the method was immunoSEQ multiplex PCR. The data hold more than 70,000 clones, with approximately 80% observed a single time. Input material: peripheral blood. All receptors come from a woman in her 70s with acute or convalescent COVID-19.

The chain combines TRBV5-4 with TRBJ1-3; no reliable D call. This CDR3 has 15 residues. The V end lost 4 bases, the J end lost 3 bases, and 14 bases lay between the germline ends. Germline lookup yields CDR1 SGHNT and CDR2 YYREEE (reference sequence). CDR3 nucleotide sequence: TGTGCCAGCAGCCCGGAGGGTGTTAATGGAAACACCATATATTTT. Its translation is CASSPEGVNGNTIYF. Full variable domain (remainder filled in from reference TRBV5-4 and TRBJ1-3): ETGVTQSPTHLIKTRGQQVTLRCSSQSGHNTVSWYQQALGQGPQFIFQYYREEENGRGNFPPRFSGLQFPNYSSELNVNALELDDSALYLCASSPEGVNGNTIYFGEGSWLTVV.

The chain joins TRBV18 to TRBJ1-5; maybe TRBD1 (5 bases). The germline CDR1 and CDR2 sequences are KGHSH and LQKENI. CDR3 length: 15 residues. The V end lost 4 bases, the J end lost 7 bases, and 17 bases lay between the germline ends. CDR3 in DNA: TGTGCCAGCTCACGCACTTCCCAGGGTAACCAGCCCCAGCATTTT. Its translation is CASSRTSQGNQPQHF. Based on the CDR3 plus reference TRBV18 and TRBJ1-5, the full variable domain is NAGVMQNPRHLVRRRGQEARLRCSPMKGHSHVYWYRQLPEEGLKFMVYLQKENIIDESGMPKERFSAEFPKEGPSILRIQQVVRGDSAAYFCASSRTSQGNQPQHFGDGTRLSIL.

The chain couples TRBV28 to TRBJ2-6, with 7 nucleotides matching TRBD1. Germline trimming cut 3 bases from V and 1 base from J; bases unmatched to any gene: 3. Germline lookup yields CDR1 MDHEN and CDR2 SYDVKM. This CDR3 spans 16 amino acids. CDR3 amino acids: CASSLLQGSGANVLTF. Written as DNA, the CDR3 is TGTGCCAGCAGTTTGTTACAGGGGTCTGGGGCCAACGTCCTGACTTTC. Full variable domain (outside the CDR3, taken from reference TRBV28 and TRBJ2-6): DVKVTQSSRYLVKRTGEKVFLECVQDMDHENMFWYRQDPGLGLRLIYFSYDVKMKEKGDIPEGYSVSREKKERFSLILESASTNQTSMYLCASSLLQGSGANVLTFGAGSRLTVL.

The chain combines TRBV2 with TRBJ1-1; 11 bases align to TRBD1. V shed 4 bases and J 4 bases; nucleotides not matched to a gene: 5. The CDR3 contains 15 residues. Germline V gives CDR1 SNHLY, CDR2 FYNNEI. The CDR3 DNA reads TGTGCCAGCAGTGTAACCGGGACAGGGGGCACTGAAGCTTTCTTT. Amino acids: CASSVTGTGGTEAFF.

This clone was found a few times. The CDR3 spells CSAPLGERQYF. The DNA of the CDR3 is TGCAGTGCCCCCCTCGGGGAACGGCAGTATTTT. The gene calls are TRBV20-1 and TRBJ2-3, with D perhaps matching TRBD2 (5 bases). Germline V gives CDR1 DFQATT, CDR2 SNEGSKA (reference sequence). CDR3 length: 11 residues. V dropped 6 bases and J dropped 11 bases, with 15 bases sitting between them.

The rearrangement uses TRBV30 and TRBJ2-1, with 7 nucleotides matching TRBD1. The germline CDR1 and CDR2 sequences are GTSNPN and SVGIG (reference sequence). Trimming took 5 bases from V and 3 from J; bases not matched to a gene: 7. There are 14 residues in the CDR3. The CDR3 region is CAWGQGVGYNEQFF. The CDR3 DNA follows: TGTGCCTGGGGGCAGGGGGTAGGCTACAATGAGCAGTTCTTC.

The genes are TRBV18 and TRBJ1-1, with 11 bases aligning to TRBD1. V was pared by 0 bases and J by 5 bases, with 11 bases of the junction left unmatched. The CDR3 spans 18 residues. CDR1 KGHSH and CDR2 LQKENI come from the germline V gene. The CDR3: CASSPPTGTGGPITEAFF. DNA of the CDR3: TGTGCCAGCTCACCACCAACAGGGACAGGGGGACCGATTACTGAAGCTTTCTTT.

The chain joins TRBV28 to TRBJ2-7, with 10 positions matching TRBD2. With 5 bases clipped from V and 0 bases from J, the junction kept 4 bases outside the gene matches. This CDR3 is built from 15 residues. From germline, CDR1 is MDHEN and CDR2 SYDVKM. The CDR3 protein is CASSASGSSSYEQYF. In nucleotides, the CDR3 is TGTGCCAGCAGTGCTAGCGGGAGCTCCTCCTACGAGCAGTACTTC.

The chain is built from TRBV6-6 and TRBJ1-6; 9 bases line up with TRBD1. The CDR3 has 15 residues. Trimming took 5 bases from V and 6 from J; bases not matched to a gene: 5. The germline V gene has CDR1 MNHNY and CDR2 SVGAGI (reference sequence). The CDR3 DNA is TGTGCCAGCAGTCGGACAGGGGTAGGTAATTCACCCCTCCACTTT. It translates to CASSRTGVGNSPLHF.

The rearrangement joins TRBV9 to TRBJ2-1, with D possibly being TRBD2 (6 bases). The V and J ends lost 3 bases and 8 bases respectively, with 12 bases between them. The CDR3 is made up of 13 amino acids. Germline assignment: CDR1 SGDLS and CDR2 YYNGEE. This chain's CDR3 is CASSGDWADEQFF. The CDR3 coding sequence is TGTGCCAGCAGCGGGGACTGGGCCGATGAGCAGTTCTTC.

The CDR3 protein is CASRRLAGGNTGELFF. The CDR3 bases are TGTGCCAGCCGTCGACTAGCGGGGGGAAACACCGGGGAGCTGTTTTTT. This sequence joins TRBV2 and TRBJ2-2; 13 bases fit TRBD2. The CDR3 loop spans 16 amino acids. Germline assignment: CDR1 SNHLY and CDR2 FYNNEI. Unmatched junction bases numbered 5, after V lost 8 bases and J lost 2 bases.

The chain joins TRBV5-1 to TRBJ1-5; possibly TRBD1 for D (6 bases). V lost 4 bases and J 1 base, leaving 9 bases between the germline ends. Germline values: CDR1 SGHRS, CDR2 YFSETQ. This CDR3 contains 14 residues. CDR3 amino acids: CASSPQGSNQPQHF. The CDR3 nucleotides are TGCGCCAGCAGCCCCCAGGGGAGCAATCAGCCCCAGCATTTT. Full variable domain (remainder filled in from reference TRBV5-1 and TRBJ1-5): KAGVTQTPRYLIKTRGQQVTLSCSPISGHRSVSWYQQTPGQGLQFLFEYFSETQRNKGNFPGRFSGRQFSNSRSEMNVSTLELGDSALYLCASSPQGSNQPQHFGDGTRLSIL.

The chain links TRBV6-1 to TRBJ2-4, with D tentatively TRBD1 (5 bases). V lost 2 bases, J lost 2 bases, and 7 bases lay in between. CDR3 length: 14 amino acids. Germline V gene data show CDR1 as MNHNS and CDR2 as SASEGT. The CDR3 region is CASSEQGSKNIQYF. CDR3 bases: TGTGCCAGCAGTGAACAGGGATCCAAAAACATTCAGTACTTC.

The rearrangement joins TRBV28 to TRBJ2-7, with D maybe TRBD1 (5 bases). The CDR3 contains 12 residues. Trimming cost V 6 bases and J 6 bases, with 12 bases left between them. Germline-derived CDR1 and CDR2 are MDHEN and SYDVKM. The DNA of the CDR3 is TGTGCCAGCAGCCAAGGACACTTCGAGCAGTACTTC. It translates to CASSQGHFEQYF. Combining the CDR3 with reference TRBV28 and TRBJ2-7 gives the whole variable domain DVKVTQSSRYLVKRTGEKVFLECVQDMDHENMFWYRQDPGLGLRLIYFSYDVKMKEKGDIPEGYSVSREKKERFSLILESASTNQTSMYLCASSQGHFEQYFGPGTRLTVT.

The V call is TRBV3-1 (or the pseudogene TRBV3-2), the J call TRBJ2-7; 9 bases are a match to TRBD2. The CDR3 length is 15 residues. Germline assignment: CDR1 LGHDT and CDR2 YNNKEL (reference sequence). The V gene end was trimmed by 4 bases and the J gene end by 3 bases; junction bases not matched to a gene: 7. CDR3 amino acids: CASSPGIAGDYEQYF. The CDR3 nucleotides read TGTGCCAGCAGCCCCGGTATAGCGGGAGACTACGAGCAGTACTTC.

This sequence joins TRBV6-5 and TRBJ2-7; 7 bases are shared with TRBD1. The CDR3 is made up of 15 amino acids. Germline loops: CDR1 MNHEY, CDR2 SVGAGI. Trimming took 6 bases from V and 3 from J; bases not matched to a gene: 11. The CDR3 bases are TGTGCCAGCAGACGCCGGGACAGACGGGACTACGAGCAGTACTTC. As protein: CASRRRDRRDYEQYF.

This rearrangement joins TRBV6-6 to TRBJ2-7; 10 bases match TRBD2. J gave up 2 bases and V 0 bases, and 1 base lay outside the gene matches. The CDR3 has 15 amino acids. CDR1 is MNHNY, CDR2 SVGAGI, per germline (reference sequence). The CDR3 DNA sequence: TGTGCCAGCAGTTACTCCAGCGGGGGGGCCTACGAGCAGTACTTC. Its translation is CASSYSSGGAYEQYF.

DNA for the CDR3: TGTGCCAGTAGTATGGGATGGACAGATGAAGCTTTCTTT. Residues: CASSMGWTDEAFF. The J gene is TRBJ1-1, the V gene TRBV19; TRBD1 is a possible D gene (6 bases). The CDR3 totals 13 residues. Germline CDR1 and CDR2: LNHDA and SQIVND (reference sequence). Trimming took 3 bases from V and 7 from J, leaving 12 bases between them.

J is TRBJ2-3 and V is TRBV5-1; possible D gene TRBD1, 5 bases. The CDR3 has 16 amino acids. The germline gives CDR1 SGHRS, CDR2 YFSETQ. Trimming took off 0 bases at V and 0 bases at J, with 11 bases between the two ends. CDR3 nucleotide sequence: TGCGCCAGCAGCTTGGGACAGAGACCTAGCACAGATACGCAGTATTTT. Amino acids: CASSLGQRPSTDTQYF.

CDR3 DNA sequence: TGTGCCAGCTCAGGGACTAGCGGGGGATCCTACGAGCAGTACTTC. This translates into CASSGTSGGSYEQYF. J is TRBJ2-7 and V is TRBV18; TRBD2 aligns across 14 bases. The junction had 1 base not matched to a gene; V was cut back by 5 bases and J by 1 base. The germline V gene encodes CDR1 KGHSH and CDR2 LQKENI. This CDR3 contains 15 residues.

CDR3 loop: CASSLLFLAGGMHEQYF. The CDR3 DNA sequence: TGTGCCAGCAGTTTATTGTTCCTAGCGGGGGGGATGCACGAGCAGTACTTC. This chain connects TRBV27 to TRBJ2-7, with TRBD2 identical over 12 bases. Germline V gene data show CDR1 as MNHEY and CDR2 as SMNVEV (reference sequence). The V gene end was trimmed by 1 base and the J gene end by 5 bases; junction bases not matched to a gene: 9. The CDR3 sequence is 17 residues long.

This clone came up once. The chain combines TRBV20-1 with TRBJ1-2; 8 positions agree with TRBD1. The V segment lost 5 bases and the J segment 7 bases; nucleotides outside the gene matches: 3. Looked up from germline, CDR1 is DFQATT and CDR2 is SNEGSKA (reference sequence). This CDR3 contains 11 residues. As DNA, the CDR3 is TGCAGTGCTGAAGACAGGGGTGGCTACACCTTC. This translates into CSAEDRGGYTF.

The table lists this clone with a count of one. The V and J genes are TRBV13 and TRBJ2-1, with D possibly being TRBD2 (6 bases). Germline V lookup: CDR1 PRHDT, CDR2 FYEKMQ (reference sequence). Between the trimmed V and J ends, which lost 5 bases and 5 bases, there was a span of 7 bases. This CDR3 region has 12 residues. CDR3 amino acids: CASSRLDNEQFF. For the CDR3, the DNA is TGTGCCAGCAGCCGACTAGACAATGAGCAGTTCTTC.

This sequence joins TRBV3-1 (or the pseudogene TRBV3-2) and TRBJ2-1, with D perhaps matching TRBD1 (5 bases). Germline-derived CDR1 and CDR2 are LGHDT and YNNKEL (reference sequence). Trimming pared 3 bases from V and 9 bases from J, leaving 9 bases between. The CDR3 extends over 12 amino acids. CDR3 residues: CASSHQGFEQFF. The DNA of the CDR3 is TGTGCCAGCAGCCATCAGGGTTTTGAGCAGTTCTTC.

Comment on this clone: At one of its ends the junction is not consistent with the germline gene, which may arise from a read error. V usage is TRBV2 and J usage is TRBJ2-5; D call uncertain. This CDR3 has 13 residues. The germline V gene encodes CDR1 SNHLY and CDR2 FYNNEI. The CDR3 spells CASSEGPREAQYF. The CDR3 coding sequence is TGTGCCAGCAGTGAAGGTCCGAGAGAGGCCCAGTACTTC.

V is TRBV5-1 and J is TRBJ2-3; TRBD1 matches at 9 bases. The ends lost 4 bases at V and 3 bases at J; junction bases unmatched: 6. The germline V gene has CDR1 SGHRS and CDR2 YFSETQ. CDR3 length equals 15 residues. CDR3 in DNA: TGCGCCAGCAGCCCCCGGGACAGGGTGACAGATACGCAGTATTTT. Its protein product is CASSPRDRVTDTQYF.